The rows below give T cell receptor beta chains drawn from one sample of a study of T cells after yellow fever vaccination. TCRdb ran MiXCR on the 5' RACE reads and lists one entry per CDR3 protein. Of more than 450,000 distinct CDR3 sequences in the sample, less than 25% were seen once. The starting material was PBMCs, obtained roughly 20 days after the first yellow fever vaccination. The receptors were gathered from a man between 18 and 29 years old who received the YFV17D yellow fever vaccine. CDR3s include the opening cysteine and the closing phenylalanine or tryptophan. Fields, in order: D gene, J gene, CDR3 length, V gene, clone size, CDR3 DNA, CDR3 protein. The D gene is left open where the match is weak. Clone sizes are given selectively: once, few, many, or a class where the clone is expanded.

D gene: TRBD2
J gene: TRBJ2-1
CDR3 length: 16
V gene: TRBV12-3/TRBV12-4
clone size: NA
CDR3 DNA: TGTGCCAGCAGTGTACTAGCGGGGGGCATCGGAGATGAGCAGTTCTTC
CDR3 protein: CASSVLAGGIGDEQFF

D gene: NA
J gene: TRBJ2-6
CDR3 length: 17
V gene: TRBV9
clone size: NA
CDR3 DNA: TGTGCCAGCAGCGTAGGTGGGGTTCGCTCTGGGGCCAACGTCCTGACTTTC
CDR3 protein: CASSVGGVRSGANVLTF

D gene: NA
J gene: TRBJ2-7
CDR3 length: 13
V gene: TRBV5-1
clone size: many
CDR3 DNA: TGCGCCAGCAGCTTGACTAGTACCTACGAGCAGTACTTC
CDR3 protein: CASSLTSTYEQYF

D gene: TRBD2
J gene: TRBJ2-7
CDR3 length: 18
V gene: TRBV29-1
clone size: NA
CDR3 DNA: TGCAGCGTTGAATACCAGATAGGAGGAGGACTAGCGGGGGCCGAGCAGTACTTC
CDR3 protein: CSVEYQIGGGLAGAEQYF

D gene: NA
J gene: TRBJ1-1
CDR3 length: 14
V gene: TRBV6-5
clone size: NA
CDR3 DNA: TGTGCCAGCAGTTCCCCCCGGGAGTATGCTGAAGCTTTCTTT
CDR3 protein: CASSSPREYAEAFF

D gene: NA
J gene: TRBJ2-6
CDR3 length: 19
V gene: TRBV29-1
clone size: NA
CDR3 DNA: TGCAGCGTTCCCAATGGGCCGTGGGACGGACTCTCTGGGGCCAACGTCCTGACTTTC
CDR3 protein: CSVPNGPWDGLSGANVLTF

D gene: NA
J gene: TRBJ2-2
CDR3 length: 15
V gene: TRBV5-1
clone size: NA
CDR3 DNA: TGCGCCAGCAACCCGCGCGGGCAGAACACCGGGGAGCTGTTTTTT
CDR3 protein: CASNPRGQNTGELFF

D gene: NA
J gene: TRBJ1-2
CDR3 length: 15
V gene: TRBV18
clone size: NA
CDR3 DNA: TGTGCCAGCTCACCCCGACACGGAAGGTCCTATGGCTACACCTTC
CDR3 protein: CASSPRHGRSYGYTF

D gene: NA
J gene: TRBJ2-2
CDR3 length: 13
V gene: TRBV19
clone size: NA
CDR3 DNA: TGTGCCAGTAGTATGAGGTCGTCCGGGGAGCTGTTTTTT
CDR3 protein: CASSMRSSGELFF

D gene: NA
J gene: TRBJ2-6
CDR3 length: 15
V gene: TRBV7-3
clone size: few
CDR3 DNA: TGTGCCAGCAGCTTAACTTTCTCTGGGGCCAACGTCCTGACTTTC
CDR3 protein: CASSLTFSGANVLTF

D gene: NA
J gene: TRBJ1-6
CDR3 length: 12
V gene: TRBV4-1
clone size: once
CDR3 DNA: TGCGCCAGCGGGGACGCCGGGTCACCCCTCCACTTT
CDR3 protein: CASGDAGSPLHF

D gene: NA
J gene: TRBJ2-5
CDR3 length: 15
V gene: TRBV7-2
clone size: few
CDR3 DNA: TGTGCCAGCAGACAGGGGACTTCAATTCAAGAGACCCAGTACTTC
CDR3 protein: CASRQGTSIQETQYF

D gene: NA
J gene: TRBJ2-1
CDR3 length: 13
V gene: TRBV7-8
clone size: few
CDR3 DNA: TGTGCCAGCAGCTTAGCGCCAGCGGGTGAGCAGTTCTTC
CDR3 protein: CASSLAPAGEQFF

D gene: NA
J gene: TRBJ2-1
CDR3 length: 16
V gene: TRBV5-1
clone size: few
CDR3 DNA: TGCGCCAGCAGCTCCGGGACTGGTTCTACCTACAATGAGCAGTTCTTC
CDR3 protein: CASSSGTGSTYNEQFF

D gene: NA
J gene: TRBJ2-3
CDR3 length: 15
V gene: TRBV2
clone size: NA
CDR3 DNA: TGTGCCAGCAGTGAGTCTTGGTCGAGCACAGATACGCAGTATTTT
CDR3 protein: CASSESWSSTDTQYF

D gene: NA
J gene: TRBJ2-7
CDR3 length: 13
V gene: TRBV7-9
clone size: once
CDR3 DNA: TGTGCCAGCAGCTCTAGTTTAGGGTACGAGCAGTACTTC
CDR3 protein: CASSSSLGYEQYF

D gene: TRBD1
J gene: TRBJ2-2
CDR3 length: 17
V gene: TRBV4-2
clone size: once
CDR3 DNA: TGTGCCAGCAGCCCTCTCGGACAGGGGGCGGGCACCGGGGAGCTGTTTTTT
CDR3 protein: CASSPLGQGAGTGELFF

D gene: TRBD2
J gene: TRBJ2-3
CDR3 length: 16
V gene: TRBV27
clone size: few
CDR3 DNA: TGTGCCAGCAGTTTATGGGCTAGCGGGGGGTCTGATACGCAGTATTTT
CDR3 protein: CASSLWASGGSDTQYF

D gene: NA
J gene: TRBJ2-5
CDR3 length: 13
V gene: TRBV2
clone size: NA
CDR3 DNA: TGTGCCAGCAGAGGGACTGCCAAAGAGACCCAGTACTTC
CDR3 protein: CASRGTAKETQYF

D gene: TRBD2
J gene: TRBJ2-5
CDR3 length: 14
V gene: TRBV5-1
clone size: few
CDR3 DNA: TGCGCCAGCAGCGCGGACCCGGGGGGAGAGACCCAGTACTTC
CDR3 protein: CASSADPGGETQYF

D gene: TRBD2
J gene: TRBJ2-1
CDR3 length: 16
V gene: TRBV7-9
clone size: few
CDR3 DNA: TGTGCCAGCAGCTTAGACGGGGGGGCCCTCGGGAATGAGCAGTTCTTC
CDR3 protein: CASSLDGGALGNEQFF

D gene: NA
J gene: TRBJ1-4
CDR3 length: 12
V gene: TRBV20-1
clone size: few
CDR3 DNA: TGCAGTGCGGATCCCGGGGATGAAAAACTGTTTTTT
CDR3 protein: CSADPGDEKLFF

D gene: TRBD2
J gene: TRBJ2-2
CDR3 length: 15
V gene: TRBV5-4
clone size: NA
CDR3 DNA: TGTGCCAGCAGCCCTCAGCGGGGCACCACCGGGGAGCTGTTTTTT
CDR3 protein: CASSPQRGTTGELFF

D gene: NA
J gene: TRBJ2-3
CDR3 length: 14
V gene: TRBV29-1
clone size: few
CDR3 DNA: TGCAGCGTAGGGGCCCTTAGGTCCACAGATACGCAGTATTTT
CDR3 protein: CSVGALRSTDTQYF

D gene: TRBD1
J gene: TRBJ1-1
CDR3 length: 15
V gene: TRBV7-6
clone size: NA
CDR3 DNA: TGTGCCAGCAGCTTAGCACAGGGGGAACACACTGAAGCTTTCTTT
CDR3 protein: CASSLAQGEHTEAFF

D gene: NA
J gene: TRBJ2-2
CDR3 length: 14
V gene: TRBV6-2/TRBV6-3
clone size: few
CDR3 DNA: TGTGCCAGCAGCCCAGAGACGGGCACCGGGGAGCTGTTTTTT
CDR3 protein: CASSPETGTGELFF

D gene: NA
J gene: TRBJ1-2
CDR3 length: 15
V gene: TRBV7-9
clone size: NA
CDR3 DNA: TGTGCCAGCAGCTTAGGCGACAGCCTAGAGTATGGCTACACCTTC
CDR3 protein: CASSLGDSLEYGYTF

D gene: NA
J gene: TRBJ2-6
CDR3 length: 14
V gene: TRBV9
clone size: NA
CDR3 DNA: TGTGCCAGCAGCGTAGTGGCTGGGGCCAACGTCCTGACTTTC
CDR3 protein: CASSVVAGANVLTF

D gene: NA
J gene: TRBJ2-7
CDR3 length: 13
V gene: TRBV7-3
clone size: NA
CDR3 DNA: TGTGCCTGCAGCTTAGAGGATTGGGGCGAGCAGTACTTC
CDR3 protein: CACSLEDWGEQYF

D gene: TRBD2
J gene: TRBJ2-1
CDR3 length: 17
V gene: TRBV7-2
clone size: NA
CDR3 DNA: TGTGCCAGCAGCTTAAGGGGGGGACTAGCGGGGTACCATGAGCAGTTCTTC
CDR3 protein: CASSLRGGLAGYHEQFF

D gene: NA
J gene: TRBJ1-5
CDR3 length: 16
V gene: TRBV6-5
clone size: few
CDR3 DNA: TGTGCCAGCAGTTACCCCGGGGGCCAAGGGGATCAGCCCCAGCATTTT
CDR3 protein: CASSYPGGQGDQPQHF

D gene: NA
J gene: TRBJ2-7
CDR3 length: 14
V gene: TRBV10-3
clone size: NA
CDR3 DNA: TGTGCCACCCAAAACCAACGGGACGGATACGAGCAGTACTTC
CDR3 protein: CATQNQRDGYEQYF

D gene: TRBD1
J gene: TRBJ2-1
CDR3 length: 16
V gene: TRBV28
clone size: NA
CDR3 DNA: TGTGCCAGCAGTTTATCCTCAGGGGGCGGATACAATGAGCAGTTCTTC
CDR3 protein: CASSLSSGGGYNEQFF

D gene: TRBD1
J gene: TRBJ2-5
CDR3 length: 14
V gene: TRBV12-3/TRBV12-4
clone size: few
CDR3 DNA: TGTGCCAGCCAGGGGACAGGGTTTCTGGAGACCCAGTACTTC
CDR3 protein: CASQGTGFLETQYF

D gene: NA
J gene: TRBJ2-3
CDR3 length: 11
V gene: TRBV7-2
clone size: NA
CDR3 DNA: TGTGCCAGCAGCGTGGGGGCCTCGCAGTATTTT
CDR3 protein: CASSVGASQYF

D gene: NA
J gene: TRBJ2-5
CDR3 length: 14
V gene: TRBV7-2
clone size: NA
CDR3 DNA: TGTGCCAGCAGCAATACAGGGCCTTGGGAGACCCAGTACTTC
CDR3 protein: CASSNTGPWETQYF

D gene: NA
J gene: TRBJ2-5
CDR3 length: 11
V gene: TRBV20-1
clone size: many
CDR3 DNA: TGCAGTGCTGGCCCGGGGGAGACCCAGTACTTC
CDR3 protein: CSAGPGETQYF

D gene: TRBD2
J gene: TRBJ2-2
CDR3 length: 15
V gene: TRBV9
clone size: NA
CDR3 DNA: TGTGCCAGCAGCGCCAGGACTAGCGGGGCCGGGGAGCTGTTTTTT
CDR3 protein: CASSARTSGAGELFF

D gene: NA
J gene: TRBJ2-1
CDR3 length: 17
V gene: TRBV4-1
clone size: few
CDR3 DNA: TGCGCCAGCAGCCAAGGTCAGGCCAGGGGAACCTACAATGAGCAGTTCTTC
CDR3 protein: CASSQGQARGTYNEQFF

D gene: TRBD1
J gene: TRBJ1-3
CDR3 length: 17
V gene: TRBV14
clone size: few
CDR3 DNA: TGTGCCAGCAGCCGACATTCCAGGGGGCTTACTGGAAACACCATATATTTT
CDR3 protein: CASSRHSRGLTGNTIYF

D gene: TRBD1
J gene: TRBJ1-5
CDR3 length: 14
V gene: TRBV10-3
clone size: NA
CDR3 DNA: TGTGCCATCAGCTCCGGGACAGCTAATCAGCCCCAGCATTTT
CDR3 protein: CAISSGTANQPQHF

D gene: TRBD1
J gene: TRBJ2-1
CDR3 length: 13
V gene: TRBV9
clone size: NA
CDR3 DNA: TGTGCCAGCAGCTCAGGACAGGGGGCTGAGCAGTTCTTC
CDR3 protein: CASSSGQGAEQFF

D gene: NA
J gene: TRBJ2-2
CDR3 length: 14
V gene: TRBV6-2/TRBV6-3
clone size: NA
CDR3 DNA: TGTGCCAGCAGTTCCCTGATGGTAGTCGGGGAGCTGTTTTTT
CDR3 protein: CASSSLMVVGELFF

D gene: TRBD1
J gene: TRBJ1-2
CDR3 length: 12
V gene: TRBV20-1
clone size: NA
CDR3 DNA: TGCAGTGCTGATACAGGGACAGGCGGCTACACCTTC
CDR3 protein: CSADTGTGGYTF

D gene: NA
J gene: TRBJ1-3
CDR3 length: 16
V gene: TRBV4-2
clone size: few
CDR3 DNA: TGTGCCAGCAGCCAAGAAGGGGGTAGGACTGGAAACACCATATATTTT
CDR3 protein: CASSQEGGRTGNTIYF